Reported below is one T cell receptor beta chain. What it binds is unknown. This sample is part of a study of cytotoxic CD8 clonotypes in ibrutinib-treated CLL. Repertoires were generated with immunoSEQ multiplex PCR, while TCRdb's copy carries only in-frame clones and drops some. Altogether roughly 130,000 clones are present, more than 85% being singletons, with the ten largest covering 10% to 11%. Study results and limitations: Measured clonality at baseline was greater than in age-matched healthy donors and tracked with circulating CD8+ T-cell counts. Clonality increased at ibrutinib response and stayed stable in sustained remission. At progression, however, it fell back toward baseline.

The CDR3 length is 18 residues. Germline values: CDR1 SGHNT, CDR2 YENEEA. V lost 5 bases to trimming and J lost 2 bases, with 23 bases between them. The genes are TRBV11-3 and TRBJ2-3; D is possibly TRBD2 (6 bases). The source of this sequence is a human donor with chronic lymphocytic leukemia. Sequenced here: PBMCs, sampled after 12 months of ibrutinib treatment. CDR3 bases: TGTGCCAGCAGCCCTGGGGCGGGGCGTTCACTCAACACAGATACGCAGTATTTT. Encoded protein: CASSPGAGRSLNTDTQYF.